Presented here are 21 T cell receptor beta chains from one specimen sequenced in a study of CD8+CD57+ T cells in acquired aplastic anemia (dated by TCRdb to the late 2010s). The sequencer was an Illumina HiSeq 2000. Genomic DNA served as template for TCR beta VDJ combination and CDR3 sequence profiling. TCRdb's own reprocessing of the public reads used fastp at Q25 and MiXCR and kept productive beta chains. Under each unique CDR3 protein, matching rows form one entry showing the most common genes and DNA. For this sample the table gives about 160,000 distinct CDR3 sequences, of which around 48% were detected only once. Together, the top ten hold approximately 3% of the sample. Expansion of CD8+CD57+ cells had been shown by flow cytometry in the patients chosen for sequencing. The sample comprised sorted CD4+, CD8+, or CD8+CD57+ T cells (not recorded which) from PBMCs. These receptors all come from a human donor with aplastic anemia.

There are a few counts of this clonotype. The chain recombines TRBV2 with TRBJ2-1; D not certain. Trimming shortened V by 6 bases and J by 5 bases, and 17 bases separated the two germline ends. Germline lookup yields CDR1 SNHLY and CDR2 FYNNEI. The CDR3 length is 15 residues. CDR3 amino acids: CASSLSGRNHNEQFF. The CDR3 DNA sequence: TGTGCCAGCAGCCTTTCGGGCCGGAACCACAATGAGCAGTTCTTC. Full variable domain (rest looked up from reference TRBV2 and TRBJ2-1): EPEVTQTPSHQVTQMGQEVILRCVPISNHLYFYWYRQILGQKVEFLVSFYNNEISEKSEIFDDQFSVERPDGSNFTLKIRSTKLEDSAMYFCASSLSGRNHNEQFFGPGTRLTVL.

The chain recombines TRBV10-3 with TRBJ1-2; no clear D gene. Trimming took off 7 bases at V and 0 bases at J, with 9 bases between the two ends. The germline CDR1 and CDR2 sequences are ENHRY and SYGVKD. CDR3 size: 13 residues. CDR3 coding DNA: TGTGCCATCAAAGGCGTTCCTAACTATGGCTACACCTTC. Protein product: CAIKGVPNYGYTF.

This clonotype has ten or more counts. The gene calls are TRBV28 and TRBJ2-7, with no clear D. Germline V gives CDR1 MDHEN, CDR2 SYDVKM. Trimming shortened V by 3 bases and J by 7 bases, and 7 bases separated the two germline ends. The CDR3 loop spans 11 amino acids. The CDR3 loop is CASSFEEEQYF. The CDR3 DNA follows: TGTGCCAGCAGTTTCGAGGAGGAGCAGTACTTC.

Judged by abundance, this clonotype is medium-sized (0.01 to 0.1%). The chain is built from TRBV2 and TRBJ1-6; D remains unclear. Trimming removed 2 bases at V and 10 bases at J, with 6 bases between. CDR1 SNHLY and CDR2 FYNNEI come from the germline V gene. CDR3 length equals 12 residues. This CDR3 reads CASSEPGSPLHF. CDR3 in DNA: TGTGCCAGCAGTGAACCGGGATCACCCCTCCACTTT.

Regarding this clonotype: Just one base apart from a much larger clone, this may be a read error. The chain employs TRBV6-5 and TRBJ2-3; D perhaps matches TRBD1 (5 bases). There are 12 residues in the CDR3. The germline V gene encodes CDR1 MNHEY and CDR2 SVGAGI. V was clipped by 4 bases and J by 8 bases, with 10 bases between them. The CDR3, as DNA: TGTGCCAGCAGTTTGAAGGGGTGTACGCAGTATTTT. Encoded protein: CASSLKGCTQYF.

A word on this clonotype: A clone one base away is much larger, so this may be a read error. The CDR3 spells CVSSPSNRGLSTEAFF. The CDR3 nucleotides read TGCGTCAGCAGCCCCAGTAACAGGGGACTTTCCACTGAAGCTTTCTTT. This chain connects TRBV5-1 to TRBJ1-1; 7 nucleotides match TRBD1. The CDR3 has 16 amino acids. Germline V gene lookup returns CDR1 SGHRS and CDR2 YFSETQ.

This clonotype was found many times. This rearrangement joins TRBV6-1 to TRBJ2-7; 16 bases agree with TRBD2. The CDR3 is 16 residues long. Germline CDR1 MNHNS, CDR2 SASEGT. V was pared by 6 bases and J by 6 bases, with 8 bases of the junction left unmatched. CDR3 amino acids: CASSPGTSGRAGEQYF. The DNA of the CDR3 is TGTGCCAGCAGCCCCGGGACTAGCGGGAGGGCCGGCGAGCAGTACTTC.

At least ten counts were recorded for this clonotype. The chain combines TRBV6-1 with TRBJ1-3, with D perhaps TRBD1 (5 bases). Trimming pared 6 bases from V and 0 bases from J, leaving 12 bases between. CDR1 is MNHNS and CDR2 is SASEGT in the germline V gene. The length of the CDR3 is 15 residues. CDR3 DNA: TGTGCCAGCAGGATGACAGACAACTCTGGAAACACCATATATTTT. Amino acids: CASRMTDNSGNTIYF.

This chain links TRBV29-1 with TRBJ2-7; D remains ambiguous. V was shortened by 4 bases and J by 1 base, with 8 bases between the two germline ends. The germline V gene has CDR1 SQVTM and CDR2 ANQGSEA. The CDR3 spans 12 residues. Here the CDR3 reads CSVGVRSYEQYF. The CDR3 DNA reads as TGCAGCGTTGGGGTGCGGTCCTACGAGCAGTACTTC.

This chain's CDR3 is CSATGTSGTYEQYF. In DNA form, the CDR3 reads TGCAGTGCAACCGGGACTAGCGGAACCTACGAGCAGTACTTC. The chain joins TRBV20-1 to TRBJ2-7, with 11 bases aligning to TRBD2. This CDR3 contains 14 residues. In germline, CDR1 is DFQATT, CDR2 SNEGSKA (reference sequence). The V segment lost 6 bases and the J segment 2 bases; nucleotides outside the gene matches: 6.

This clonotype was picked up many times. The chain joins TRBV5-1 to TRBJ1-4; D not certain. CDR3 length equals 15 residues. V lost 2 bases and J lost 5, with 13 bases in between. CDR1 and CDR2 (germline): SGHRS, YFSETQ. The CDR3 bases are TGCGCCAGCAGCTTTGAACCGGAAGAGAATGAAAAACTGTTTTTT. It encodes CASSFEPEENEKLFF.

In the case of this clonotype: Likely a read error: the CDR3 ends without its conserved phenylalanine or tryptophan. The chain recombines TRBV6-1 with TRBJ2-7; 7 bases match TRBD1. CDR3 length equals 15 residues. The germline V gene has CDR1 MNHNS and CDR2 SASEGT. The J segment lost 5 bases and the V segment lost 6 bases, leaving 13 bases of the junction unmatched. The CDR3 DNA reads TGTGCCAGCAGGAATACAGGGGCCCTCTTCGACGAGCAGTACCTC. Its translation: CASRNTGALFDEQYL.

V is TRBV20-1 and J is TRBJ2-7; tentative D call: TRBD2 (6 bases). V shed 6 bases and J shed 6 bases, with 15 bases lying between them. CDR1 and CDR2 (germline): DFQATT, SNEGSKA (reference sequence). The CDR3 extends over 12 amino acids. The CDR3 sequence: CSATAPGVEQYF. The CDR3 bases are TGCAGTGCCACCGCTCCGGGGGTCGAGCAGTACTTC.

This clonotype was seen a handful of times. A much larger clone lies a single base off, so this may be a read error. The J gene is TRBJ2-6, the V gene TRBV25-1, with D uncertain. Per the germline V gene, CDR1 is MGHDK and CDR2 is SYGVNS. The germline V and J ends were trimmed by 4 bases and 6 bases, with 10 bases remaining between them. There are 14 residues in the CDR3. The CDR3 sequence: CASSGTRVANVLTF. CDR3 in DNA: TGTGCCAGCAGTGGTACACGAGTGGCCAACGTCCTGACTTTC.

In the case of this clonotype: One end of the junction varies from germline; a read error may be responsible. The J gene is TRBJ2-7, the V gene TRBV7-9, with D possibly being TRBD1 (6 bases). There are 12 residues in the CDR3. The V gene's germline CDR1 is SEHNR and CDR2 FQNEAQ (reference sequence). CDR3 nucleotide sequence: TGTACCAGCAGCGTACAGGGTTTCGAGCAGTACTTC. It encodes CTSSVQGFEQYF.

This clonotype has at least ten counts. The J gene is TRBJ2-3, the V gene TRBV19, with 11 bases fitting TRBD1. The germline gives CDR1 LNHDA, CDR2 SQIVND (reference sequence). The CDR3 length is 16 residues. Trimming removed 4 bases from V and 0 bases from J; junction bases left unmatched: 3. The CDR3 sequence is CASSRRDRGSTDTQYF. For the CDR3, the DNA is TGTGCCAGTAGTAGAAGGGACAGGGGGAGCACAGATACGCAGTATTTT.

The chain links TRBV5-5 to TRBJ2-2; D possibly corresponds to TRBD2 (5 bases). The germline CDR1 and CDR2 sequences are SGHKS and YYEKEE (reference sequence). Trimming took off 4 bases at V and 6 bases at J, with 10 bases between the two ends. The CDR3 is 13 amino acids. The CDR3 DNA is TGTGCCAGCAGCAAACTAGAACCCGGGGAGCTGTTTTTT. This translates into CASSKLEPGELFF.

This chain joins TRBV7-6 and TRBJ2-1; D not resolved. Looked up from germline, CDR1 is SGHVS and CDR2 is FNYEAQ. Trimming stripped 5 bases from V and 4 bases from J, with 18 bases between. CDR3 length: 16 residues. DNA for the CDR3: TGTGCCAGCAGCGAGAGGCGGTCCGCAAAATACAATGAGCAGTTCTTC. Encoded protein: CASSERRSAKYNEQFF.

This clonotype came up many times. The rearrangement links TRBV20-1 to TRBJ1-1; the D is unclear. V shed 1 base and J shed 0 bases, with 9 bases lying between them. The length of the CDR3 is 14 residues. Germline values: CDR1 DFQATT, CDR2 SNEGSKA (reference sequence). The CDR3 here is CSARGVVMNTEAFF. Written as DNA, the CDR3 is TGCAGTGCTAGAGGGGTGGTGATGAACACTGAAGCTTTCTTT.

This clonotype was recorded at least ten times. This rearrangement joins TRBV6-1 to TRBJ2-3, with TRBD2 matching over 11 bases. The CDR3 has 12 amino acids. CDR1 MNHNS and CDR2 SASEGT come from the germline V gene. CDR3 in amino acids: CASGRETDTQYF. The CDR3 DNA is TGTGCTAGCGGGAGGGAGACAGATACGCAGTATTTT.

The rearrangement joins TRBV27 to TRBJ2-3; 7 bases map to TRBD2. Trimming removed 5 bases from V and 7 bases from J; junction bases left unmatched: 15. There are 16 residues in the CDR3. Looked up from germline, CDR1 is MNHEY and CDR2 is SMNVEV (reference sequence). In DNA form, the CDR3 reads TGTGCCAGCAGTCCACCCTCGCCGGGGGGAGTGAATACGCAGTATTTT. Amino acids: CASSPPSPGGVNTQYF.